This passage covers 17 T cell receptor beta chains from one sample sequenced in a study of lymphopenia after photon versus proton radiotherapy. Profiled with immunoSEQ multiplex PCR; TCRdb holds only in-frame clones, not every one. The table has fewer than 4,000 clones, about 71% seen once. The sequencing here drew on peripheral blood, taken from a patient treated with proton-based radiotherapy. These receptors were obtained from an elderly man with esophageal cancer.

V is TRBV2 and J is TRBJ1-2; 10 bases align to TRBD1. Germline CDR1 SNHLY, CDR2 FYNNEI. This CDR3 is 15 amino acids long. V lost 5 bases and J lost 2; bases outside the gene matches: 5. CDR3 sequence (DNA): TGTGCCAGCAGTCCGGACAGGGGGTTGAACTATGGCTACACCTTC. Amino acid sequence: CASSPDRGLNYGYTF.

This chain uses TRBV18 with TRBJ1-5; tentatively, D is TRBD1 (5 bases). CDR1 and CDR2 (germline): KGHSH, LQKENI. V gave up 0 bases and J gave up 0 bases, with 12 bases separating them. The CDR3 runs 17 residues. The DNA of the CDR3 is TGTGCCAGCTCACCACCCAGGGCAGAGAATAGCAATCAGCCCCAGCATTTT. Encoded protein: CASSPPRAENSNQPQHF.

In this sample, this clone turned up a few times. CDR3 bases: TGTGCCAGCGAGAACAGGGAAAACACTGAAGCTTTCTTT. It translates to CASENRENTEAFF. The chain is built from TRBV19 and TRBJ1-1; possibly TRBD1 for D (6 bases). Germline assignment: CDR1 LNHDA and CDR2 SQIVND (reference sequence). Trimming removed 9 bases from V and 2 bases from J, with 13 bases in between. This CDR3 contains 13 residues.

The V and J genes are TRBV5-1 and TRBJ2-5; TRBD2 is a possible D gene (6 bases). The better agreement between TRBJ2-7 and the DNA end casts doubt on the J call. There are 15 residues in the CDR3. Germline lookup yields CDR1 SGHRS and CDR2 YFSETQ. The CDR3 here is CASSSGTGDRFEQYF. CDR3 nucleotides: TGCGCCAGCAGTTCCGGGACGGGGGACCGGTTCGAGCAGTACTTC.

The chain couples TRBV6-1 to TRBJ2-3, with a possible D match to TRBD2 (6 bases). The ends were cut back, 6 bases at V and 5 bases at J, with 12 bases in the middle. The V gene's germline CDR1 is MNHNS and CDR2 SASEGT. There are 13 residues in the CDR3. The CDR3 DNA sequence: TGTGCCAGCAGGACTAGATCAGGAGATACGCAGTATTTT. It translates to CASRTRSGDTQYF.

Judged by abundance, this clone is medium-sized. The CDR3: CASSVDGTGADTQYF. In DNA, the CDR3 is TGTGCCAGCAGCGTAGATGGGACAGGGGCAGATACGCAGTATTTT. The rearrangement links TRBV9 to TRBJ2-3; 10 bases fit TRBD1. CDR3 size: 15 residues. Germline CDR1 is SGDLS and CDR2 is YYNGEE. The J segment lost 4 bases and the V segment lost 0 bases, leaving 2 bases of the junction unmatched.

For the CDR3, the DNA is TGTGCCAGCAGATCGGACAGTGACACCGGGGAGCTGTTTTTT. Translated, it gives CASRSDSDTGELFF. The chain is built from TRBV6-1 and TRBJ2-2; perhaps TRBD1 as D (6 bases). This CDR3 comprises 14 residues. Germline CDR1 and CDR2: MNHNS and SASEGT. The V and J ends lost 6 bases and 3 bases respectively, with 11 bases between them.

The V gene is TRBV18, the J gene TRBJ2-7, with D tentatively TRBD2 (5 bases). CDR1 KGHSH and CDR2 LQKENI come from the germline V gene. The CDR3 has 17 residues. Trimming shortened V by 2 bases and J by 4 bases, and 21 bases separated the two germline ends. The CDR3 DNA reads as TGTGCCAGCTCACCATCCAGTTACGGGATAAGTAATTACGAGCAGTACTTC. It codes for CASSPSSYGISNYEQYF.

DNA for the CDR3: TGTGCCAGCAGCTTAACTAGCGGGAGAGGTTACGAGCAGTACTTC. This codes for CASSLTSGRGYEQYF. The gene calls are TRBV7-3 and TRBJ2-7; 9 nucleotides line up with TRBD2. The CDR3 consists of 15 residues. With 0 bases clipped from V and 4 bases from J, the junction kept 4 bases outside the gene matches. Germline V CDR1 and CDR2: SGHTA, FQGTGA.

Turning to this clone: The sample has other DNA sequences that encode this CDR3 too. CDR3 DNA: TGTGCCAGCAGCTTAACAGGGGGTAACTCTGGAAACACCATATATTTT. This translates into CASSLTGGNSGNTIYF. The rearrangement links TRBV11-3 to TRBJ1-3, with TRBD1 matching 8 bases. The CDR3 has 16 amino acids. Germline loops: CDR1 SGHNT, CDR2 YENEEA. V lost 2 bases, J lost 0 bases, and 3 bases stayed unmatched.

This clone was observed a single time. The chain uses TRBV11-2 and TRBJ2-7, with 8 bases identical to TRBD1. Losses at the gene ends were 4 bases for V and 3 bases for J; bases not matched to a gene: 8. The CDR3 totals 15 residues. CDR1 and CDR2 from the germline V gene are SGHAT and FQNNGV. CDR3 loop: CASSWTGSDNYEQYF. CDR3 bases: TGTGCCAGCAGCTGGACAGGGAGTGATAACTACGAGCAGTACTTC.

The V and J genes are TRBV29-1 and TRBJ2-3; D unclear. The V gene's germline CDR1 is SQVTM and CDR2 ANQGSEA. Between the trimmed V and J ends, which lost 5 bases and 2 bases, there was a span of 11 bases. This CDR3 contains 13 residues. The CDR3 DNA reads TGCAGCGTTCTCTGGCCAGCCACAGATACGCAGTATTTT. Residues: CSVLWPATDTQYF.

This clone occurred a few times. V is TRBV6-1 and J is TRBJ2-6; D is tentatively TRBD1 or TRBD2 (6 bases each). Between the trimmed V and J ends, which lost 7 bases and 0 bases, there was a span of 10 bases. Germline V gives CDR1 MNHNS, CDR2 SASEGT. The CDR3 totals 15 residues. The CDR3 loop is CASTGAFSGANVLTF. The CDR3 DNA is TGTGCCAGCACGGGGGCGTTCTCTGGGGCCAACGTCCTGACTTTC.

The chain links TRBV7-6 to TRBJ2-1; TRBD1 or TRBD2 may be the D gene (5 bases each). V gave up 1 base and J gave up 9 bases, with 10 bases separating them. CDR1 SGHVS and CDR2 FNYEAQ come from the germline V gene. The CDR3 is 13 residues long. This CDR3 is CASSLVSGREQFF. CDR3 DNA sequence: TGTGCCAGCAGCTTAGTATCGGGGCGTGAGCAGTTCTTC.

This clone is labeled medium-sized (0.01 to 0.1%). The rearrangement uses TRBV7-7 and TRBJ2-7; D call uncertain. The V and J ends lost 1 base and 6 bases respectively, with 10 bases between them. Germline-derived CDR1 and CDR2 are SSHAT and FNYEAQ (reference sequence). The CDR3 is 13 residues long. This CDR3 reads CASSLDRTSEQYF. CDR3 in DNA: TGTGCCAGCAGCTTAGACAGAACAAGCGAGCAGTACTTC.

This rearrangement joins TRBV7-2 to TRBJ2-5, with 9 bases identical to TRBD2. There are 15 residues in the CDR3. Looked up from germline, CDR1 is SGHTA and CDR2 is FQGNSA. Trimming removed 5 bases from V and 4 bases from J; junction bases left unmatched: 8. As DNA, the CDR3 is TGTGCCAGCAGCCCCCTTGCTAGCGGGACAGAGACCCAGTACTTC. This gives the protein CASSPLASGTETQYF.

For the CDR3, the DNA is TGTGCCAGCAGCTGGCAGAGGTTCTTC. Its translation: CASSWQRFF. This chain uses TRBV7-2 with TRBJ2-1, with D uncertain. Trimming pared 4 bases from V and 15 bases from J, leaving 7 bases between. The CDR3 runs 9 residues. Per germline, CDR1 SGHTA and CDR2 FQGNSA.